This T cell receptor (beta chain) comes out of a study of cytomegalovirus exposure and HLA in healthy donors (dated 2017 in TCRdb). Background for the entire study: According to a later analysis, one platform produced both the 110 or so validation repertoires and the 720 or so repertoires of the first cohort. The study aimed to test whether cataloging public T cell receptors could reveal signatures of past pathogen exposure. To predict cytomegalovirus infection status, the study brought together high-throughput TCR immunosequencing, statistical association of individual TCRs with disease status, and machine learning. Besides the first cohort of approximately 710 subjects, a separate validation cohort made up of 95 to 150 different subjects was used.

The donors belonged to the validation cohort of around 130 subjects, which was separate from the approximately 700-subject first cohort. Receptor amplification or capture employed the immunoSEQ multiplex PCR assay. In the paper's pipeline: A statistical classification framework was built for diagnosing cytomegalovirus status from the catalog of TCR beta chain sequences. This is the immuneACCESS table as TCRdb keeps it, with only in-frame sequences that have V and J called. A part of the clones is gone; compared with another copy, unresolved V genes explain less than half, and the rest is unexplained. V and J calls plus clone size are reproduced from that table; the DNA served to infer D and trimming. This sample comprises tens of thousands of clones, about 97% of them detected only once. Jointly, the top ten make up about 1.6% of the sample. From the germline V gene (reference sequence), CDR1 is SGHNT and CDR2 is YYREEE. After removal of 4 bases from V and 6 bases from J, the junction retains 14 bases not matched to a gene. The CDR3, cysteine through phenylalanine, is 16 amino acids long. Kept here is only the CDR3 DNA, which spans 48 bases and is read in frame from base 1.

Notes on this clone: Its antigen target is currently unknown. No qualities accompany the bases; no much larger clone lies one base away.

What the authors observed across the whole study: The study listed around 160 TCR beta chains as associated with cytomegalovirus. Most TCR sequences were seen in very few donors, while some public TCRs were found in many individuals. The classifier was reported to diagnose cytomegalovirus status with high specificity and sensitivity in both the original and validation cohorts. A later analysis found that TCRs clustered in the first cohort also tended to co-occur in the roughly 120 validation repertoires, with 94% of cluster scores above 0. The authors suggested that the approach could potentially be generalized to other disease states and immunological phenotypes. A later analysis lacked HLA typing for the validation cohort, so it scored co-occurrence in that cohort across all 120 or so repertoires. Three of the identified cytomegalovirus-associated TCR beta chains were confirmed in vitro to be specific for cytomegalovirus antigens.

Material for sequencing was PBMCs. The rearranged segments are TRBV5-4 and TRBJ2-7, and 9 junctional nucleotides match TRBD1. This TCR derives from a woman in her late teens or twenties in good health and CMV-seropositive. CDR3 sequence: CASSQRTGALRGEQYF. The DNA sequence is as follows: TGTGCCAGCAGCCAGAGGACAGGGGCCCTACGGGGCGAGCAGTACTTC.